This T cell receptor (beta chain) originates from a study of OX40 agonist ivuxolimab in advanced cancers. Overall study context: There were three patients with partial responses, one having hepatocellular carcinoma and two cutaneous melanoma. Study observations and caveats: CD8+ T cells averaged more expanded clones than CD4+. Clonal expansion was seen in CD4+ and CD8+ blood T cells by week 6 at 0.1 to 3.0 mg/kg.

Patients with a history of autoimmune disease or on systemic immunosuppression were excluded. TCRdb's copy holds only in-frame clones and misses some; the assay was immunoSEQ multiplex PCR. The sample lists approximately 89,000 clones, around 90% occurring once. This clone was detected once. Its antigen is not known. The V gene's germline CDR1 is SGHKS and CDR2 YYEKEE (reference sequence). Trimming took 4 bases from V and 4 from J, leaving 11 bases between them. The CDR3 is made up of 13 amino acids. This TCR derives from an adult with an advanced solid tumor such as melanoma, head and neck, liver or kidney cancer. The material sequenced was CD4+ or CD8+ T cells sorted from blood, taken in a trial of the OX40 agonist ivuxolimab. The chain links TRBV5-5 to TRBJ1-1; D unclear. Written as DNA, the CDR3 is TGTGCCAGCAGCGTCCGAGGAGGCACTGAAGCTTTCTTT. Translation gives CASSVRGGTEAFF. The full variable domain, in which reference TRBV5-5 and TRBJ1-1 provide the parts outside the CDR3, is DAGVTQSPTHLIKTRGQQVTLRCSPISGHKSVSWYQQVLGQGPQFIFQYYEKEERGRGNFPDRFSARQFPNYSSELNVNALLLGDSALYLCASSVRGGTEAFFGQGTRLTVV.